This TCR beta chain was identified during a study of blood T cell repertoires in COVID-19. As for the study in general: In each case, the material was cDNA or gDNA derived from T cells, B-cell-depleted T cells, or PBMCs.

The germline V gene encodes CDR1 SGHNT and CDR2 YENEEA. Trimming took 5 bases from V and 9 from J; bases not matched to a gene: 9. This CDR3 region has 13 residues. The assay was immunoSEQ multiplex PCR, and TCRdb's table has in-frame clones only and misses some. The data show about 140,000 clones, 80% to 90% seen once. Material for sequencing was peripheral blood. This receptor was obtained from a woman aged 80 or over with acute or convalescent COVID-19. The V call is TRBV11-3, the J call TRBJ1-1, with 7 bases that match TRBD1. The CDR3 loop reads CASSPRQGLKAFF. The CDR3 region has the DNA TGTGCCAGCAGCCCCCGACAGGGTCTAAAAGCTTTCTTT.